The 25 T cell receptor beta chains reported below all come from one sample, sequenced in a study of spatial heterogeneity in lung cancer. Study-wide findings and caveats: How many expanded intratumoral alpha and beta TCRs were present tracked the tumor mutation count, which was a count of nonsynonymous mutations.

Their cognate antigens are unknown. TCRdb independently ran MiXCR on the 5' RACE reads; one entry per CDR3 protein. The profile shows some 7,800 distinct CDR3 sequences, 10% to 15% of them singletons. Specified time point: sample taken at primary tumor resection. Source: lung tumor tissue, taken at surgery. Source of these receptors: a male donor with early-stage non-small cell lung cancer.

This clonotype is judged medium-sized. The chain uses TRBV20-1 and TRBJ2-7; 11 bases are a match to TRBD2. Germline assignment: CDR1 DFQATT and CDR2 SNEGSKA (reference sequence). The CDR3 runs to 17 residues. V shed 0 bases, J shed 3 bases, and the junction held 10 bases outside the gene matches. The CDR3 DNA reads TGCAGTGCTAGAGATCGACTAGCGGGAACTTTTAACTACGAGCAGTACTTC. Its protein product is CSARDRLAGTFNYEQYF.

This clonotype counts as medium-sized. The rearrangement joins TRBV6-5 to TRBJ2-5; TRBD1 is a possible D gene (5 bases). The ends were cut back, 5 bases at V and 2 bases at J, with 9 bases in the middle. The CDR3 loop spans 13 amino acids. Germline CDR1 MNHEY, CDR2 SVGAGI. The CDR3 sequence is CASSRDRQETQYF. CDR3 nucleotide sequence: TGTGCCAGCAGTAGAGACAGACAAGAGACCCAGTACTTC.

In its sample, this clonotype was seen many times. V gene TRBV7-2 combines with J gene TRBJ2-1; D perhaps matches TRBD2 (5 bases). CDR1 is SGHTA, CDR2 FQGNSA, per germline. The CDR3 length is 14 residues. Trimming removed 5 bases from V and 4 bases from J, with 12 bases in between. The DNA of the CDR3 is TGTGCCAGCAGCAAGGACTGGTCATACAATGAGCAGTTCTTC. Amino acids: CASSKDWSYNEQFF.

This clonotype was detected ten times or more. V gene TRBV20-1 combines with J gene TRBJ2-4, with 14 positions matching TRBD2. Looked up from germline, CDR1 is DFQATT and CDR2 is SNEGSKA (reference sequence). The CDR3 is 17 amino acids. Unmatched junction bases numbered 6, after V lost 5 bases and J lost 0 bases. CDR3 coding DNA: TGCAGTGCTGATGGGACTAGCGGGGGACTAGCCAAAAACATTCAGTACTTC. Protein product: CSADGTSGGLAKNIQYF.

There are many counts of this clonotype. The genes are TRBV20-1 and TRBJ2-3; 7 bases fit TRBD2. This CDR3 spans 16 amino acids. Germline-derived CDR1 and CDR2 are DFQATT and SNEGSKA (reference sequence). V lost 1 base and J lost 4; bases outside the gene matches: 11. The CDR3 reads CSARVQTREGSDTQYF. The CDR3, as DNA: TGCAGTGCTAGAGTGCAAACAAGGGAGGGCTCAGATACGCAGTATTTT.

At least ten counts were recorded for this clonotype. V and J are TRBV20-1 and TRBJ2-5; 8 nucleotides line up with TRBD2. The germline V gene encodes CDR1 DFQATT and CDR2 SNEGSKA (reference sequence). The length of the CDR3 is 16 residues. Germline trimming cut 6 bases from V and 1 base from J; bases unmatched to any gene: 13. The CDR3, as DNA: TGCAGTGCCCCAGGCCCTCGCGGGAGGTCCCAAGAGACCCAGTACTTC. This sequence encodes CSAPGPRGRSQETQYF.

The chain employs TRBV28 and TRBJ2-1; 10 bases are a match to TRBD2. J was trimmed by 7 bases and V by 6 bases; bases with no gene match: 6. Germline V gene data show CDR1 as MDHEN and CDR2 as SYDVKM. The CDR3 is 14 amino acids. The DNA of the CDR3 is TGTGCCAGCAGCCCACAGACTAGCGGGAATGAGCAGTTCTTC. Translation: CASSPQTSGNEQFF.

The table lists this clonotype with many counts. V and J are TRBV28 and TRBJ2-1; TRBD2 matches 13 bases. Germline V gene lookup returns CDR1 MDHEN and CDR2 SYDVKM. The CDR3 totals 16 residues. The V segment lost 5 bases and the J segment 6 bases; nucleotides outside the gene matches: 7. The CDR3 DNA is TGTGCCAGCAGTCCACCGGGACTAGCGGGAACCAATGAGCAGTTCTTC. It yields the protein CASSPPGLAGTNEQFF.

This sequence joins TRBV27 and TRBJ2-7; the match to TRBD1 covers 9 bases. Germline V gene data show CDR1 as MNHEY and CDR2 as SMNVEV (reference sequence). The ends lost 0 bases at V and 4 bases at J; junction bases unmatched: 7. The CDR3 has 16 amino acids. CDR3 nucleotides: TGTGCCAGCAGTTTATCGAGGACAGGGGCATCTTACGAGCAGTACTTC. This codes for CASSLSRTGASYEQYF.

This clonotype is judged medium-sized. The chain has TRBV18 and TRBJ2-6; 8 bases line up with TRBD1. The length of the CDR3 is 18 residues. V was clipped by 3 bases and J by 0 bases; unmatched bases: 7. Germline-derived CDR1 and CDR2 are KGHSH and LQKENI. CDR3 protein: CASSPGGQGISGANVLTF. The DNA of the CDR3 is TGTGCCAGCTCACCTGGCGGACAGGGAATCTCTGGGGCCAACGTCCTGACTTTC.

The chain couples TRBV11-2 to TRBJ2-5; D gene ambiguous. Germline V lookup: CDR1 SGHAT, CDR2 FQNNGV. The CDR3 has 14 residues. The V end lost 0 bases, the J end lost 3 bases, and 8 bases lay between the germline ends. CDR3 loop: CASSLDLREETQYF. The CDR3 nucleotides read TGTGCCAGCAGCTTAGATCTCCGGGAAGAGACCCAGTACTTC.

Judged by abundance, this clonotype is medium-sized. The chain joins TRBV5-4 to TRBJ1-2; possible D gene TRBD1, 6 bases. This CDR3 region has 14 residues. Trimming removed 4 bases at V and 4 bases at J, with 14 bases between. CDR1 and CDR2 from the germline V gene are SGHNT and YYREEE (reference sequence). The DNA for the CDR3 is TGTGCCAGCAGCCCGCGGGGGGCTGGCTATGGCTACACCTTC. The encoded protein is CASSPRGAGYGYTF.

This clonotype was seen at least ten times. The chain carries TRBV27 and TRBJ2-1, with D perhaps matching TRBD2 (5 bases). This CDR3 is built from 14 residues. V shed 4 bases and J shed 4 bases, with 11 bases lying between them. The germline V gene encodes CDR1 MNHEY and CDR2 SMNVEV (reference sequence). DNA of the CDR3: TGTGCCAGCAGTTCCCAAAGCGGATACAATGAGCAGTTCTTC. Its protein product is CASSSQSGYNEQFF.

Ten or more counts support this clonotype. J is TRBJ2-1 and V is TRBV9; weak D call: TRBD1 (6 bases). CDR1 is SGDLS and CDR2 is YYNGEE in the germline V gene. Deletions cut 0 bases from V and 4 bases from J, with 11 bases between. The CDR3 is made up of 15 amino acids. In DNA form, the CDR3 reads TGTGCCAGCAGCGTAGAAACAGGGTCTTACAATGAGCAGTTCTTC. It is translated as CASSVETGSYNEQFF.

This clonotype was observed at least ten times. This sequence joins TRBV7-2 and TRBJ2-5; 8 bases are shared with TRBD1. Germline V gives CDR1 SGHTA, CDR2 FQGNSA. The CDR3 length is 16 residues. J gave up 2 bases and V 2 bases, and 7 bases lay outside the gene matches. CDR3 nucleotide sequence: TGTGCCAGCAGCTTATCCGGGACAGGAACTCAAGAGACCCAGTACTTC. Translated: CASSLSGTGTQETQYF.

The sample holds many counts of this clonotype. The chain joins TRBV7-2 to TRBJ2-7, with D hard to call. V was shortened by 2 bases and J by 6 bases, with 5 bases between the two germline ends. CDR1 is SGHTA, CDR2 FQGNSA, per germline. This CDR3 has 11 amino acids. CDR3 in DNA: TGTGCCAGCAGCTTAAAGGTCGAGCAGTACTTC. Its protein product is CASSLKVEQYF.

The chain is built from TRBV6-1 and TRBJ2-3; possibly TRBD1 for D (6 bases). Deletions cut 7 bases from V and 1 base from J, with 15 bases between. This CDR3 is 15 amino acids long. Germline V gene sequence: CDR1 MNHNS, CDR2 SASEGT. CDR3 amino acids: CASIHRERGTDTQYF. In nucleotides, the CDR3 is TGTGCCAGCATACACAGGGAGAGGGGCACAGATACGCAGTATTTT.

This clonotype was seen repeatedly, ten times or more. The chain couples TRBV19 to TRBJ2-1; 11 bases line up with TRBD2. The CDR3 runs 14 residues. With V trimmed by 3 bases and J by 9 bases, 4 bases remained unmatched. Germline CDR1 LNHDA, CDR2 SQIVND (reference sequence). DNA for the CDR3: TGTGCCAGTAGTATTGGGCTAGCGGGAGGTGAGCAGTTCTTC. Protein product: CASSIGLAGGEQFF.

This clonotype was found many times. The CDR3 here is CSVTGVGTDTQYF. The CDR3 DNA sequence: TGCAGCGTAACAGGGGTAGGGACAGATACGCAGTATTTT. This sequence joins TRBV29-1 and TRBJ2-3, with 7 bases aligning to TRBD1. Germline lookup yields CDR1 SQVTM and CDR2 ANQGSEA. The CDR3 has 13 amino acids. The V segment lost 6 bases and the J segment 3 bases; nucleotides outside the gene matches: 6.

This clonotype has a handful of counts. The chain employs TRBV15 and TRBJ2-5; tentatively, D is TRBD1 (7 bases). V shed 6 bases and J shed 3 bases, with 17 bases lying between them. Germline V gene data show CDR1 as LNHNV and CDR2 as YYDKDF (reference sequence). The CDR3 spans 15 residues. The CDR3 reads CATRGDREAKETQYF. CDR3 nucleotide sequence: TGTGCCACCAGGGGAGACAGGGAGGCTAAAGAGACCCAGTACTTC.

This clonotype was seen ten or more times. The V call is TRBV9, the J call TRBJ2-2, with D perhaps TRBD2 (6 bases). The CDR3 totals 15 residues. Per germline, CDR1 SGDLS and CDR2 YYNGEE. V was pared by 4 bases and J by 7 bases, with 17 bases between. The CDR3 here is CASSRGAGQGGELFF. The CDR3 DNA sequence: TGTGCCAGCAGCAGAGGAGCGGGTCAAGGCGGGGAGCTGTTTTTT.

This clonotype is categorized as medium-sized (0.01 to 0.1%). In DNA, the CDR3 is TGTGCCAGCAGCCTATTGTCCGGGACTAGCTCCAGCAGGGGGGAGCTGTTTTTT. This gives the protein CASSLLSGTSSSRGELFF. This chain connects TRBV7-8 to TRBJ2-2; 9 bases map to TRBD2. J was trimmed by 8 bases and V by 5 bases; bases with no gene match: 18. This CDR3 contains 18 residues. The germline CDR1 and CDR2 sequences are SGHVS and FQNEAQ.

This clonotype was picked up a small number of times. J is TRBJ1-1 and V is TRBV28; D is uncertain. V gave up 6 bases and J gave up 0 bases, with 11 bases separating them. CDR3 length: 14 amino acids. The germline V gene encodes CDR1 MDHEN and CDR2 SYDVKM. CDR3 in DNA: TGTGCCAGCAGAACAAGTAGGCTGAACACTGAAGCTTTCTTT. This encodes CASRTSRLNTEAFF. The full variable domain, with the rest looked up from reference TRBV28 and TRBJ1-1, is DVKVTQSSRYLVKRTGEKVFLECVQDMDHENMFWYRQDPGLGLRLIYFSYDVKMKEKGDIPEGYSVSREKKERFSLILESASTNQTSMYLCASRTSRLNTEAFFGQGTRLTVV.

The V call is TRBV5-1, the J call TRBJ1-1; D unclear. The V gene lost 0 bases and the J gene lost 0 bases, with 9 bases spanning the gap. Per germline, CDR1 SGHRS and CDR2 YFSETQ. The CDR3 contains 15 residues. CDR3 nucleotide sequence: TGCGCCAGCAGCTTGGAAGAGTACTTGAACACTGAAGCTTTCTTT. Translated, it gives CASSLEEYLNTEAFF.

By sample fraction, this clonotype is medium-sized. V and J are TRBV27 and TRBJ2-2; no firm D call. CDR1 and CDR2 from the germline V gene are MNHEY and SMNVEV (reference sequence). This CDR3 region has 16 residues. V lost 0 bases and J lost 0, with 8 bases in between. The DNA of the CDR3 is TGTGCCAGCAGTTTATCGGCAGGAACGAACACCGGGGAGCTGTTTTTT. It specifies CASSLSAGTNTGELFF.